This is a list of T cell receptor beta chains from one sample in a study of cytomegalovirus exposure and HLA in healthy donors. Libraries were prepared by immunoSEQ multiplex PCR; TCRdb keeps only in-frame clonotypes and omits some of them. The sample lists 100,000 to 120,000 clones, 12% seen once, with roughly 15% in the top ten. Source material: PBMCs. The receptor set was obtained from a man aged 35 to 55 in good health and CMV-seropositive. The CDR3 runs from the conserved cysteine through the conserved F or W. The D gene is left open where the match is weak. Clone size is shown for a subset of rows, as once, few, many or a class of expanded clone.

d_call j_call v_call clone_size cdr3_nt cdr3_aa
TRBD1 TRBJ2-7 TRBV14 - TGTGCCAGCAGCCGCTTCGGGACAGGGGGGTCCTACGAGCAGTACTTC CASSRFGTGGSYEQYF
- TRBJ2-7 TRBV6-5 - TGTGCCAGCAGTTACAGAGGGCCGACCTACGAGCAGTACTTC CASSYRGPTYEQYF
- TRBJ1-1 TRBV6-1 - TGTGCCAGCAGTGCCACTTCAAAGGGAGCCACTGAAGCTTTCTTT CASSATSKGATEAFF
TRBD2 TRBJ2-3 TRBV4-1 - TGCGCCAGCAGCCAAGTAAGGGGAGGGAGGACAGATACGCAGTATTTT CASSQVRGGRTDTQYF
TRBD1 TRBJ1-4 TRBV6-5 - TGTGCCAGCAGTCCCTCCGGGACAGGGGGTGAAAAACTGTTTTTT CASSPSGTGGEKLFF
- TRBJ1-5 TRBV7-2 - TGTGCCAGCAGCTTACCGAGGCGGGGGGGCACTAGCAATCAGCCCCAGCATTTT CASSLPRRGGTSNQPQHF
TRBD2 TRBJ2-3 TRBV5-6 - TGTGCCAGCAGCTTGGCTGGTAGCGGGAGAACAGATACGCAGTATTTT CASSLAGSGRTDTQYF
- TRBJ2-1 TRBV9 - TGTGCCAGCAGCGTAGATACAGGTGGCGCACAGTTCTTC CASSVDTGGAQFF
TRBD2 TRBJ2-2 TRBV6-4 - TGTGCTCAACAAACTGCGGGCACTAGCGGGAGAGTGACCGGGGAGCTGTTTTTT CAQQTAGTSGRVTGELFF
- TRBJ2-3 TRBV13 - TGTGCCAGCAGCACACGGGACACCGTCACAGATACGCAGTATTTT CASSTRDTVTDTQYF
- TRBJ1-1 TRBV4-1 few TGCGCCAGCAGCCACCCGGGACACCAGAACACTGAAGCTTTCTTT CASSHPGHQNTEAFF
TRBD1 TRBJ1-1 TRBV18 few TGTGCCAGCTCCCAAGACAGGGTTAACACTGAAGCTTTCTTT CASSQDRVNTEAFF
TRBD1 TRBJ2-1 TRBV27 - TGTGCCAGCAGTCTCTACAGGGGGTACTCCTACAATGAGCAGTTCTTC CASSLYRGYSYNEQFF
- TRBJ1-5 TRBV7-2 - TGTGCCAGCAGCATGGAGTCGAATCAGCCCCAGCATTTT CASSMESNQPQHF
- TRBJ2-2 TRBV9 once TGTGCCAGCAGCGTAGGAGCTACGAACACCGGGGAGCTGTTTTTT CASSVGATNTGELFF
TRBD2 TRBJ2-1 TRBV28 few TGTGCCAGTCGGACTAGCGGGGGCAAAAGGGACAATGAGCAGTTCTTC CASRTSGGKRDNEQFF
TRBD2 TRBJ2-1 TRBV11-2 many TGTGCCAGCAGCCCTAGCGGGAGCTACAATGAGCAGTTCTTC CASSPSGSYNEQFF
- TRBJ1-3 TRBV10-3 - TGTGCCATCAGAGGGGATGACTCTGGAAACACCATATATTTT CAIRGDDSGNTIYF
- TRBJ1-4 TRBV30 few TGTGCCTGGAGTGAGCAGGGCAAACTGTTTTTT CAWSEQGKLFF
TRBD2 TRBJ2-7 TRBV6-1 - TGTGCCAGCAGACCCGGAGGGGACTATTACGAGCAGTACTTC CASRPGGDYYEQYF
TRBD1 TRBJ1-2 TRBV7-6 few TGTGCCAGCAGCTTGTGGGCTGACAGGGAACCCTATGGCTACACCTTC CASSLWADREPYGYTF
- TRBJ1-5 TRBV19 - TGTGCCAGTAGTGAGGGGAGGGATCAGCCCCAGCATTTT CASSEGRDQPQHF
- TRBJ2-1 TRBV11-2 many TGTGCCAGCAGCTTAGGTCCCGGCTCCTACAATGAGCAGTTCTTC CASSLGPGSYNEQFF
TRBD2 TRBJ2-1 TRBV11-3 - TGTGCCAGCAGCTTAGGGACTAGCGGGAGTGCGGGGAGGGGAGGGCAGTTCTTC CASSLGTSGSAGRGGQFF
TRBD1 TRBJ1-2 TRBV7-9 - TGTGCCAGCAGCTCAGCCTCCGGGACAGGGGGCTATGGCTACACCTTC CASSSASGTGGYGYTF
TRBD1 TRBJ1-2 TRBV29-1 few TGCAGCGTTAGACAGGGCGACTATGGCTACACCTTC CSVRQGDYGYTF
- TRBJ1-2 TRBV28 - TGTGCCAGCAGTTTGAGGAGGGATGGCTACACCTTC CASSLRRDGYTF
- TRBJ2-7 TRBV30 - TGTGCCTGGAGTGCCCAGATTCCCTACGAGCAGTACTTC CAWSAQIPYEQYF
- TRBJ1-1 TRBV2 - TGTGCCAGCAAGCGGGACACCTCTACTGAAGCTTTCTTT CASKRDTSTEAFF
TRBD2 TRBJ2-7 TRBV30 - TGTGCCTGGTCGAAAGCGGGAGGGCCCGGCGAGCAGTACTTC CAWSKAGGPGEQYF
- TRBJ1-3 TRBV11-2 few TGTGCCAGCAGCTTAGTTTCAGGGGTCGGAAACACCATATATTTT CASSLVSGVGNTIYF
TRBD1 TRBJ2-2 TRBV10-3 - TGTGCCATCAGTGAGCGGGACAGTAGAGGCACCGGGGAGCTGTTTTTT CAISERDSRGTGELFF
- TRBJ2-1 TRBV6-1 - TGTGCCAGCAGTGGGGCGCGACCAATCTCCTACAATGAGCAGTTCTTC CASSGARPISYNEQFF
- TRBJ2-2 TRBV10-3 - TGTGCCATCAGGACAGTCACCGGGGAGCTGTTTTTT CAIRTVTGELFF
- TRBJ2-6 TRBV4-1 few TGCGCCAGCACCCGGGGTTTGGCCGGGGCCAACGTCCTGACTTTC CASTRGLAGANVLTF
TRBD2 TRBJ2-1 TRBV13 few TGTGCCAGCAGCCATAGCGGGGGGGGCTACAATGAGCAGTTCTTC CASSHSGGGYNEQFF
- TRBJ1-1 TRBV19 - TGTGCCAGTAGCCCGACAGTGAACACTGAAGCTTTCTTT CASSPTVNTEAFF
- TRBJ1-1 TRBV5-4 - TGTGCCAGCAGCTGGGCGCAGAGGGGGATCACTGAAGCTTTCTTT CASSWAQRGITEAFF
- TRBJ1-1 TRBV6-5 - TGTGCCAGCAGCTTACAGGGTTTGAACACTGAAGCTTTCTTT CASSLQGLNTEAFF
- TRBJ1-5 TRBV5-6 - TGTGCCAGCAGCCGGGTGGGTCGGGAGTGGGGCAATCAGCCCCAGCATTTT CASSRVGREWGNQPQHF
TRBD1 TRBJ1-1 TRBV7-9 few TGTGCCAGTGTACAGGGGGCGGACACTGAAGCTTTCTTT CASVQGADTEAFF
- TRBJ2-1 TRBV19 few TGTGCCAGTAGTAGAAACCGGTTCCCCTCCTACAATGAGCAGTTCTTC CASSRNRFPSYNEQFF
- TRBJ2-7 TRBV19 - TGTGCCAGTAGTCTGAAGGTCCGCGAGGGTTACGAGCAGTACTTC CASSLKVREGYEQYF
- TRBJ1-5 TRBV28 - TGTGCCAGCAGTTTATTCGCGGACAGATACAATCAGCCCCAGCATTTT CASSLFADRYNQPQHF
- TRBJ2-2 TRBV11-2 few TGTGCCAGCAGCTTAACCCGGAGCGGGCGGGAGCTGTTTTTT CASSLTRSGRELFF
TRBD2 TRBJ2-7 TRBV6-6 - TGTGCCAGCACCAACGGACTAGCAGACACCTACGAGCAGTACTTC CASTNGLADTYEQYF
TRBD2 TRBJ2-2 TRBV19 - TGTGCCAGTACACTAGCGGGAGTCCGTCCCGGGGAGCTGTTTTTT CASTLAGVRPGELFF
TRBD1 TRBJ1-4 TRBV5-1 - TGCGCCAGCAGCCCGGGACAGGGTAATGAAAAACTGTTTTTT CASSPGQGNEKLFF
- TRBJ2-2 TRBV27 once TGTGCCAGCAGGAGTAGGACGGGAGGGGAGCTGTTTTTT CASRSRTGGELFF
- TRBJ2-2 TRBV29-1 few TGCAGCGTTGCGGGGGTGAGCACCGGGGAGCTGTTTTTT CSVAGVSTGELFF
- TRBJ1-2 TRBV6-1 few TGTGCCAGCAGTGAAGAGAGAGGTACCGGCTACACCTTC CASSEERGTGYTF
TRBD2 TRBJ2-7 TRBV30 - TGTGCCTGGATTAGGGAAGTTGAGCGGGAGGGGGACGCCTACGAGCAGTACTTC CAWIREVEREGDAYEQYF
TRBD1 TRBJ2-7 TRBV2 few TGTGCCAGCAGTGAGGGGACAGGGGCCTACGAGCAGTACTTC CASSEGTGAYEQYF
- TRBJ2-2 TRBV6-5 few TGTGCCAGTCGACAGGATCCGAGCACCGGGGAGCTGTTTTTT CASRQDPSTGELFF